This TCR beta chain emerged from a study of control samples from healthy donors and cancer patients. This CDR3 has 14 amino acids. Trimming took 2 bases from V and 3 from J, leaving 11 bases between them. In germline, CDR1 is MNHNY, CDR2 SVGAGI (reference sequence). Some clones are missing from TCRdb's copy, which holds only in-frame ones; the method was immunoSEQ multiplex PCR. The data hold 150,000 to 180,000 clones, with roughly 94% observed a single time. The V gene is TRBV6-6, the J gene TRBJ2-7, with D maybe TRBD1 (5 bases). The receptor comes from a middle-aged man in good health. Sequenced: blood. The CDR3 DNA is TGTGCCAGCAGTTACGACAGCACGATCTACGAGCAGTACTTC. Encoded protein: CASSYDSTIYEQYF.